The entry that follows covers one T cell receptor beta chain sequence. Its antigen remains unknown. This entry is derived from a study of PD-1 blockade in mismatch repair-deficient tumors. The wider study: Patients had 11 to 13 mismatch repair-deficient cancer types and were previously treated and progressing.

Study-wide results and caveats: Tumor-resident clones, often absent from pretreatment blood, expanded after pembrolizumab and then contracted.

The CDR3 covers 15 residues. V dropped 4 bases and J dropped 0 bases, with 11 bases sitting between them. The V gene's germline CDR1 is SGHKS and CDR2 YYEKEE (reference sequence). Generated by immunoSEQ multiplex PCR, the TCRdb table keeps only in-frame clones and is missing some. Of about 38,000 clones in the sample, about 85% were seen once. All patients were mismatch repair deficient, assessed by either PCR or immunohistochemistry. Source: peripheral blood, taken 4 weeks after starting pembrolizumab. The sequence was collected from an adult with mismatch repair-deficient cancer. V gene TRBV5-5 combines with J gene TRBJ1-5; D gene unclear. CDR3 protein: CASSLHPVSNQPQHF. The DNA for the CDR3 is TGTGCCAGCAGCCTTCACCCAGTTAGCAATCAGCCCCAGCATTTT.